This T cell receptor beta chain was sequenced during a study of cytomegalovirus exposure and HLA in healthy donors. Use of 60 Vbeta and 13 Jbeta primers characterized the PCR. TCRdb's copy holds only in-frame clones and misses some; the assay was immunoSEQ multiplex PCR. The repertoire consists of more than 130,000 clones, with roughly three quarters occurring once and the leading ten covering approximately 5%. Trimming pared 3 bases from V and 5 bases from J, leaving 10 bases between. The CDR3 totals 13 residues. CDR1 is SGHVS and CDR2 is FQNEAQ in the germline V gene. Source material: PBMCs. The sequence came from a woman aged 45-65 years in good health and CMV-seronegative. V gene TRBV7-8 combines with J gene TRBJ1-2; D is unresolved. The CDR3 nucleotides read TGTGCCAGCAGCTTGCGGTTCAGTTATGGCTACACCTTC. This gives the protein CASSLRFSYGYTF.